This TCR beta chain is from a study of early stage breast cancer tumors. The germline gives CDR1 LGHNA, CDR2 YSLEER. With V trimmed by 4 bases and J by 9 bases, 6 bases remained unmatched. The CDR3 has 14 residues. Generated by immunoSEQ multiplex PCR, the TCRdb table keeps only in-frame clones and is missing some. The profile shows 25,000 to 35,000 clones, more than 80% of them singletons. Whole-study findings and limits: Blood repertoires resembled normal breast more than tumor.

Comment on this clone: Its specificity is not known.

This chain connects TRBV4-3 to TRBJ2-1; 10 nucleotides line up with TRBD1. The sample taken for sequencing was blood. The receptor comes from a person aged 60 to 70 with breast cancer. CDR3 DNA sequence: TGCGCCAGCAGCCTAGGACAGGGGGGTGGTGAGCAGTTCTTC. Its protein product is CASSLGQGGGEQFF.